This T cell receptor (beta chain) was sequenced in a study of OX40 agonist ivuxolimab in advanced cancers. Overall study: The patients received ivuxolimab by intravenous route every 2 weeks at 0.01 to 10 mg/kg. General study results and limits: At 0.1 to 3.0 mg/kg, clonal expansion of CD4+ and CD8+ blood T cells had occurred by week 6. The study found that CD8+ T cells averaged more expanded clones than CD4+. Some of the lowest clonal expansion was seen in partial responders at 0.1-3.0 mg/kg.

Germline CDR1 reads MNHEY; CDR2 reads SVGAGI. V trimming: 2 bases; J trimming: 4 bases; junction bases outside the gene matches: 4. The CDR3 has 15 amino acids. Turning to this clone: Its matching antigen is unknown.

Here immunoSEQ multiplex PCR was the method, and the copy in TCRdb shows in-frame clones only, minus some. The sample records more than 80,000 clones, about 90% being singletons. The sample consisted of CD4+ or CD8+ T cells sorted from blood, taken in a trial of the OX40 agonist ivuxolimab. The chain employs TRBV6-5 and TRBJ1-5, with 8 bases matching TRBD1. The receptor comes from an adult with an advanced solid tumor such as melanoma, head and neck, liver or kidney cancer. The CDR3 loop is CASSYPGGWNQPQHF. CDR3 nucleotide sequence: TGTGCCAGCAGTTACCCAGGGGGCTGGAATCAGCCCCAGCATTTT.